Given below is one T cell receptor beta chain in context. This specimen comes from a study of technical replicates of blood from a few donors. Using immunoSEQ multiplex PCR, the repertoire was profiled, and TCRdb retains in-frame clones only, with some absent. The sample has tens of thousands of clones; 80% to 95% are singletons. The receptor was derived from a human donor in good health. Some clones in this sample may be carry-over from other donors' samples. The material sequenced was PBMCs.

The CDR3 bases are TGTGCCAGCAGCCAGCGACAGGGTGGGTTAGGTCAAGAGACCCAGTACTTC. Translation: CASSQRQGGLGQETQYF. The J gene is TRBJ2-5, the V gene TRBV4-2, with 7 bases aligning to TRBD1. Trimming took 3 bases from V and 2 from J; bases not matched to a gene: 12. Germline V CDR1 and CDR2: LGHNA, YNFKEQ. CDR3 length: 17 residues.